This T cell receptor beta chain is drawn from a study of blood T cell repertoires in COVID-19. The protocol was immunoSEQ multiplex PCR, while the TCRdb copy is restricted to in-frame clones and leaves out a portion. The sample holds 30,000 to 45,000 clones, 90% seen once. Germline V CDR1 and CDR2: MNHEY, SVGAGI. This CDR3 has 14 residues. With V trimmed by 5 bases and J by 6 bases, 8 bases remained unmatched. What was sequenced was peripheral blood. This clonotype was obtained from a human donor in a cohort sampled during active COVID-19. The genes are TRBV6-5 and TRBJ2-3; 7 bases line up with TRBD1. The CDR3 spells CASSQHRGADTQYF. The CDR3 DNA follows: TGTGCCAGCAGTCAGCACAGGGGAGCCGATACGCAGTATTTT.